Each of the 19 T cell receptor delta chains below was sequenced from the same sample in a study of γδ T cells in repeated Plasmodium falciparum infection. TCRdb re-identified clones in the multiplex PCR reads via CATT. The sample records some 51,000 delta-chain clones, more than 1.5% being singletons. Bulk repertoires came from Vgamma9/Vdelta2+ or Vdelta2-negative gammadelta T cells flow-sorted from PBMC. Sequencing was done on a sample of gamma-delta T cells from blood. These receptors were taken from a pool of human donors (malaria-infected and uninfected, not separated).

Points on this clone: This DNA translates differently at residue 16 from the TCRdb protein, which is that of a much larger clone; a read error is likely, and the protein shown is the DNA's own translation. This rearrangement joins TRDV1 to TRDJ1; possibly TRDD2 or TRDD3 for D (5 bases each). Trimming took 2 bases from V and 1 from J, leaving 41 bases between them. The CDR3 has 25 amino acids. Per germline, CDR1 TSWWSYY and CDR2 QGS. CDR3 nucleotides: TGTGCTCTTGGGGAAATTTTAACTCTCCCGCTTCCCCTAGCTGGGAGATATGGGGTCACCGATAAACTCATCTTT. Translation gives CALGEILTLPLPLAGRYGVTDKLIF.

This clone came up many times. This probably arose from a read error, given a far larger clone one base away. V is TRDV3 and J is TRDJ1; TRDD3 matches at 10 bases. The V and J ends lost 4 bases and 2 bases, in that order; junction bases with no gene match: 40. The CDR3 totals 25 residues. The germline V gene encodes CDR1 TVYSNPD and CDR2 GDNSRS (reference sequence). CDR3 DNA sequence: TGTGCCTCCGGCCTTCCCCGTACTGGGGGATTCCCGTTCGAATGGTCAAATTGGTGGACCGATAAACTCATCTTT. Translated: CASGLPRTGGFPFEWSNWWTDKLIF.

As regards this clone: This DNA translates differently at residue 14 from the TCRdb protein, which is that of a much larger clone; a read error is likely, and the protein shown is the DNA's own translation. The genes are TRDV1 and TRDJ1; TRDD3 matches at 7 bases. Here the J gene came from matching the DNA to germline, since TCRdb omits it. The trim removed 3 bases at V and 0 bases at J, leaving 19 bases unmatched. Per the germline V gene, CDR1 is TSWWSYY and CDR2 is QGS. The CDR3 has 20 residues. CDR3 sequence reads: CALGERLPYWGPYHTDKLIF. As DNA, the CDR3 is TGTGCTCTTGGGGAGCGGCTCCCGTACTGGGGACCTTACCACACCGATAAACTCATCTTT.

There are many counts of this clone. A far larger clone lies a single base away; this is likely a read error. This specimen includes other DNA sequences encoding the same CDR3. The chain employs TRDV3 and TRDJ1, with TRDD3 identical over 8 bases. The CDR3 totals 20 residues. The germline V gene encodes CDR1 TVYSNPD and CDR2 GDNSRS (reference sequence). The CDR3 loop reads CAFSPPTLTGGRPYTDKLIF. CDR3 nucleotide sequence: TGTGCCTTTAGTCCTCCTACCTTGACTGGGGGTAGACCGTACACTGATAAACTCATCTTT. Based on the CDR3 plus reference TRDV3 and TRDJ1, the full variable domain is CDKVTQSSPDQTVASGSEVVLLCTYDTVYSNPDLFWYRIRPDYSFQFVFYGDNSRSEGADFTQGRFSVKHILTQKAFHLVISPVRTEDSATYYCAFSPPTLTGGRPYTDKLIFGKGTRVTVEP.

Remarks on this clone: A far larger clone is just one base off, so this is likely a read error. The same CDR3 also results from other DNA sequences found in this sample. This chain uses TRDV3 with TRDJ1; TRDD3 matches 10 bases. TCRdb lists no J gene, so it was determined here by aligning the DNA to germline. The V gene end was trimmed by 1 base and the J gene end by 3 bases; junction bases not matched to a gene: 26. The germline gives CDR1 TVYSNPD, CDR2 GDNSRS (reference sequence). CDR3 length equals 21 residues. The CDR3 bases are TGTGCCTTTAATTCGCGCCACTTCCACTACTGGGGGATGAATATTCCCGATAAACTCATCTTT. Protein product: CAFNSRHFHYWGMNIPDKLIF. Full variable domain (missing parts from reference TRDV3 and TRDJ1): CDKVTQSSPDQTVASGSEVVLLCTYDTVYSNPDLFWYRIRPDYSFQFVFYGDNSRSEGADFTQGRFSVKHILTQKAFHLVISPVRTEDSATYYCAFNSRHFHYWGMNIPDKLIFGKGTRVTVEP.

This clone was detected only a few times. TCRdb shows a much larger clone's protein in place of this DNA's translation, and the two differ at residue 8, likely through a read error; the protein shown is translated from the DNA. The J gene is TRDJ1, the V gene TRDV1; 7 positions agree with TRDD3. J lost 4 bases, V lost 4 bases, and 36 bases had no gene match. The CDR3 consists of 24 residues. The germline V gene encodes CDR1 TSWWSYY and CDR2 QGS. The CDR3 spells CALGATQAYEGDSVRLSVNDKLIF. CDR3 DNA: TGTGCTCTTGGGGCCACTCAGGCCTACGAGGGGGATTCAGTTCGGCTTTCGGTAAACGATAAACTCATCTTT.

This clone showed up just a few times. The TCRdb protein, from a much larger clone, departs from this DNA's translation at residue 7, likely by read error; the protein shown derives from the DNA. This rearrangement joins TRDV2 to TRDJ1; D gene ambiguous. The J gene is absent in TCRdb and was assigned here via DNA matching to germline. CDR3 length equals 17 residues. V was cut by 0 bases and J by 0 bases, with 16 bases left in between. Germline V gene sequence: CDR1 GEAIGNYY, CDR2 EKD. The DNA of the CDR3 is TGTGCCTGTGACACCGTCGTCAGTGACCCGTACACCGATAAACTCATCTTT. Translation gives CACDTVVSDPYTDKLIF.

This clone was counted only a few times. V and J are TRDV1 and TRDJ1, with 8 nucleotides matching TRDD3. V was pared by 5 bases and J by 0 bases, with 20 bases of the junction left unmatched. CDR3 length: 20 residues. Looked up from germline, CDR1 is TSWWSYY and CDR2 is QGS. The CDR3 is CALGLQPLGLGDTHTDKLIF. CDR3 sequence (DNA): TGTGCTCTTGGGCTTCAACCCCTCGGGCTGGGGGACACTCACACCGATAAACTCATCTTT.

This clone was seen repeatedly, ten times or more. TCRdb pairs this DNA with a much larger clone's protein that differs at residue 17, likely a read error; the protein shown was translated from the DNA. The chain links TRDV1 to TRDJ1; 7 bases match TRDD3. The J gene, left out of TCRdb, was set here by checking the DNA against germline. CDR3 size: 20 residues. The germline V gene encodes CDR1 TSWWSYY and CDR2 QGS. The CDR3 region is CALGELFFIRAGDDPDILIF. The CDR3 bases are TGTGCTCTTGGGGAACTCTTCTTTATACGGGCGGGGGATGATCCCGATATACTCATCTTT.

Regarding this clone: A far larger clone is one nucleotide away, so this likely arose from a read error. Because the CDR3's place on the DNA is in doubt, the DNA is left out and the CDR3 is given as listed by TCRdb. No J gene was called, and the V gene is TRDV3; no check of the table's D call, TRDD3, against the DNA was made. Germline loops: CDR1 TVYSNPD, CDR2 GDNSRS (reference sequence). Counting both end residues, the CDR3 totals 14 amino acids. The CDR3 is CASYYWGIGPKLIF.

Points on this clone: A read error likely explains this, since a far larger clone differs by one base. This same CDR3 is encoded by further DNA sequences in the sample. The CDR3 DNA is TGTGCTCTTGGGGAACCTCGGTCTGCCTCACAGGGATACTGGGGGATACTGACCGATAAACTCATCTTT. Its translation is CALGEPRSASQGYWGILTDKLIF. This rearrangement joins TRDV1 to TRDJ1; 12 bases are a match to TRDD3. The J gene is not listed in TCRdb, so it was assigned here from a DNA match to germline. CDR3 length: 23 amino acids. With 1 base clipped from V and 2 bases from J, the junction kept 23 bases outside the gene matches. Germline loops: CDR1 TSWWSYY, CDR2 QGS.

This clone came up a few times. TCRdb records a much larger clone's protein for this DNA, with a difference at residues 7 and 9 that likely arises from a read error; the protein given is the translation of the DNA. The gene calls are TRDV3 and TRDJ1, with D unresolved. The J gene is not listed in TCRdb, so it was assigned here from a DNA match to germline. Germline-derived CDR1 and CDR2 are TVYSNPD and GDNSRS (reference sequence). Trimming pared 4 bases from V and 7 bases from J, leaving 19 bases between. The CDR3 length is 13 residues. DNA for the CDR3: TGTGCCTGGAATGCAAGGGTTTGCAGTAAACTCATCTTT. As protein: CAWNARVCSKLIF.

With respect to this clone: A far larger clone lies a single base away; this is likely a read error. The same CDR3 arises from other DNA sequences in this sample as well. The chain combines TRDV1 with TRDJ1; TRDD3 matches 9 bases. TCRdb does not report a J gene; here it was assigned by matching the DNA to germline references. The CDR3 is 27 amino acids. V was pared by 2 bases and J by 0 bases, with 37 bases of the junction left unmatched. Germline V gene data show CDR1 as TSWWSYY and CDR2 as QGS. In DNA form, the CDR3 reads TGTGCTCTTGGGGAATCCCAATATCCCCGGATTCGTTGGGGGATAGACCCCGGCCGGAGATACACCGATAAACTCATCTTT. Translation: CALGESQYPRIRWGIDPGRRYTDKLIF.

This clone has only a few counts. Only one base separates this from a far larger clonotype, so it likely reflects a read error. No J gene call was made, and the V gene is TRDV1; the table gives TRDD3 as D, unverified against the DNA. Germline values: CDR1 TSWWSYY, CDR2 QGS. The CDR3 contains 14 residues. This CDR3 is CALGEPPRTDKLIF. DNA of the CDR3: TGTGCTCTTGGGGAACCCCCCAGGACCGATAAGCTCATCTTT.

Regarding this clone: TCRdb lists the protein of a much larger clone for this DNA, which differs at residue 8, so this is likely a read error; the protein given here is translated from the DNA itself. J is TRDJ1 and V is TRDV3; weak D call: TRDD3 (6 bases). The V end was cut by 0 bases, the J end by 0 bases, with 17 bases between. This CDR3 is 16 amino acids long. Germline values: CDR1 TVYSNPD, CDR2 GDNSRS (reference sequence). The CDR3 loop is CAFRRWGGAYTDKLIF. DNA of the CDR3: TGTGCCTTTAGACGGTGGGGGGGCGCGTACACCGATAAACTCATCTTT. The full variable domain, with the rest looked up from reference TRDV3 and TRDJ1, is CDKVTQSSPDQTVASGSEVVLLCTYDTVYSNPDLFWYRIRPDYSFQFVFYGDNSRSEGADFTQGRFSVKHILTQKAFHLVISPVRTEDSATYYCAFRRWGGAYTDKLIFGKGTRVTVEP.

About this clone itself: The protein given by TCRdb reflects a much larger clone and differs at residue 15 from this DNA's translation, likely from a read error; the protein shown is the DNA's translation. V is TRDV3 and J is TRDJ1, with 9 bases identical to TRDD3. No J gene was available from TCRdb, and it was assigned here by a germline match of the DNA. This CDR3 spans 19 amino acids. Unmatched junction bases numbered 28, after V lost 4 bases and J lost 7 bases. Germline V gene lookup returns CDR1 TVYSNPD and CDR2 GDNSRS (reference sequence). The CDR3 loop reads CASALFPPDHWGTNGKLIF. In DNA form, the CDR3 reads TGTGCCTCTGCCCTATTCCCACCCGACCACTGGGGGACGAACGGTAAACTCATCTTT.

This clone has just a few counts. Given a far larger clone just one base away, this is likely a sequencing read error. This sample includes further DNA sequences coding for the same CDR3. In DNA form, the CDR3 reads TGTGCTCTTGGGTCCCCCGCCTTCCTACGGGCCCCGACCCCTCTACTGGGGGATACGCGGGTTGGAGCACAACTCTTCTTT. Amino acid sequence: CALGSPAFLRAPTPLLGDTRVGAQLFF. This chain uses TRDV1 with TRDJ2; 13 bases fit TRDD3. The J gene was not available in TCRdb and was assigned here by matching the DNA to germline segments. V gave up 5 bases and J gave up 7 bases; unmatched junction bases: 40. Per germline, CDR1 TSWWSYY and CDR2 QGS. CDR3 size: 27 residues.

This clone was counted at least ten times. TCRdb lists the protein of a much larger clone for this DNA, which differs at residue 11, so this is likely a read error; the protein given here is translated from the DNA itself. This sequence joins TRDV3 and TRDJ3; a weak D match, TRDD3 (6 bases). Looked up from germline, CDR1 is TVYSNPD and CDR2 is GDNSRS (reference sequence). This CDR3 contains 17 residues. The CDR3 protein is CAFRGKGSSWGTRQMFF. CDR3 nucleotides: TGTGCCTTCCGGGGGAAAGGTAGCTCCTGGGGCACCCGACAGATGTTTTTC. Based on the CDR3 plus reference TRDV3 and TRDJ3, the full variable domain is CDKVTQSSPDQTVASGSEVVLLCTYDTVYSNPDLFWYRIRPDYSFQFVFYGDNSRSEGADFTQGRFSVKHILTQKAFHLVISPVRTEDSATYYCAFRGKGSSWGTRQMFFGTGIKLFVEP.

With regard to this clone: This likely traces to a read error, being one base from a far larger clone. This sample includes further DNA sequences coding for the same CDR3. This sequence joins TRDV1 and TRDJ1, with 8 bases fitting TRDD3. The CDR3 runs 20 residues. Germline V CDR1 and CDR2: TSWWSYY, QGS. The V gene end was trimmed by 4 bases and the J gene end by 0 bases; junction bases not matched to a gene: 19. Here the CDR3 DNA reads TGTGCTCTTGGGGGCGGGTGCCTCCGCGGTTACTGGGGGGACACCGATAAACTCATCTTT. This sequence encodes CALGGGCLRGYWGDTDKLIF.